A selection of T cell receptor beta chains follows, all from one sample in a study of cytomegalovirus exposure and HLA in healthy donors. Data came from immunoSEQ multiplex PCR; TCRdb stores just in-frame clones and leaves some out. The sample records roughly 100,000 clones, around 74% being singletons. Material for sequencing was PBMCs. These receptors were collected from a man aged 40-49 years in good health and CMV-seronegative. The CDR3 runs from the conserved cysteine through the conserved F or W. D genes are given only for firm matches. Size is omitted from some rows. Given values are once, few, many or a class for expanded clones.

clone size	V gene	J gene	D gene	CDR3 protein	CDR3 DNA
few	TRBV27	TRBJ1-6	NA	CASSLSVQVGSPLHF	TGTGCCAGCAGTTTATCCGTGCAAGTCGGGTCACCCCTCCACTTT
few	TRBV15	TRBJ1-2	TRBD1	CATSARTGSGYTF	TGTGCCACCAGCGCCCGGACAGGGAGCGGCTACACCTTC
once	TRBV7-9	TRBJ1-2	TRBD1	CASSQNRDRGPGYTF	TGTGCCAGCAGCCAGAACCGGGACAGGGGGCCTGGCTACACCTTC
NA	TRBV27	TRBJ1-2	TRBD1	CASSFGQGSYYTF	TGTGCCAGCAGTTTCGGACAGGGTAGCTACTACACCTTC
NA	TRBV7-2	TRBJ2-1	TRBD2	CASSPITSGAYNEQFF	TGTGCCAGCAGTCCTATTACTAGCGGCGCCTACAATGAGCAGTTCTTC
NA	TRBV6-6	TRBJ2-4	NA	CASSYKLGSNQNIQYF	TGTGCCAGCAGTTATAAATTAGGGAGCAACCAAAACATTCAGTACTTC
NA	TRBV19	TRBJ1-4	NA	CASSSPAGESEKLFF	TGTGCCAGTAGTTCCCCGGCAGGCGAGTCCGAAAAACTGTTTTTT
many	TRBV6-6	TRBJ1-3	NA	CASFSSGNTIYF	TGTGCCAGCTTTTCCTCCGGAAACACCATATATTTT
NA	TRBV6-1	TRBJ1-2	TRBD1	CASSDPGQGAEGYTF	TGTGCCAGCAGTGACCCGGGACAGGGGGCGGAAGGCTACACCTTC
NA	TRBV7-9	TRBJ1-6	TRBD1	CASSSTGGASPLHF	TGTGCCAGCAGCTCTACAGGGGGCGCGTCACCCCTCCACTTT
NA	TRBV4-1	TRBJ2-1	NA	CASSLTSYNEQFF	TGCGCCAGCTCCCTGACTAGCTACAATGAGCAGTTCTTC
NA	TRBV6-5	TRBJ2-5	NA	CASSWRGEVQETQYF	TGTGCCAGCAGTTGGAGGGGTGAGGTCCAAGAGACCCAGTACTTC
once	TRBV29-1	TRBJ2-2	TRBD2	CSVEELWGGTGELFF	TGCAGCGTTGAAGAACTCTGGGGGGGCACCGGGGAGCTGTTTTTT
NA	TRBV27	TRBJ1-1	NA	CASSPLTGIETEAFF	TGTGCCAGCAGTCCCCTCACAGGGATCGAGACTGAAGCTTTCTTT
NA	TRBV25-1	TRBJ2-2	TRBD2	CASSERLGLAGGTGELFF	TGTGCCAGCAGTGAGCGATTGGGACTAGCGGGGGGCACCGGGGAGCTGTTTTTT
NA	TRBV18	TRBJ1-4	NA	CASAGGRNEKLFF	TGTGCCAGCGCAGGAGGGAGAAATGAAAAACTGTTTTTT
NA	TRBV19	TRBJ2-3	TRBD2	CASSIEWTSGSSNTQYF	TGTGCCAGTAGTATAGAATGGACTAGCGGGAGTTCAAATACGCAGTATTTT
NA	TRBV7-2	TRBJ2-5	NA	CASSQSRQLETQYF	TGTGCCAGCAGCCAATCACGACAGTTGGAGACCCAGTACTTC
NA	TRBV4-1	TRBJ2-5	TRBD2	CASKQPGLQETQYF	TGCGCCAGCAAACAACCGGGACTACAAGAGACCCAGTACTTC
NA	TRBV7-8	TRBJ2-7	TRBD1	CASIEGGQTYEQYF	TGTGCCAGCATCGAAGGGGGACAGACTTACGAGCAGTACTTC
NA	TRBV14	TRBJ1-1	NA	CASRAEGAAFF	TGTGCCAGCAGGGCTGAGGGTGCAGCTTTCTTT
NA	TRBV9	TRBJ2-3	TRBD2	CASSPSGGGTSGDTQYF	TGTGCCAGCAGTCCTTCCGGGGGGGGCACCTCGGGAGATACGCAGTATTTT
NA	TRBV28	TRBJ1-5	NA	CASSLFRGFKNQPQHF	TGTGCCAGCAGTTTATTCCGGGGTTTCAAAAATCAGCCCCAGCATTTT
NA	TRBV9	TRBJ1-2	NA	CASSVGSVMNYGYTF	TGTGCCAGCAGCGTAGGTTCGGTTATGAACTATGGCTACACCTTC
NA	TRBV6-1	TRBJ2-1	NA	CASSEMSGSSYNEQFF	TGTGCCAGCAGTGAGATGTCGGGGAGCTCCTACAATGAGCAGTTCTTC
NA	TRBV25-1	TRBJ2-7	NA	CASSDSFYEQYF	TGTGCCAGCAGTGACTCCTTCTACGAGCAGTACTTC
NA	TRBV18	TRBJ1-1	NA	CASSPMLKTGGTTEAFF	TGTGCCAGCTCACCCATGCTAAAGACAGGTGGTACCACTGAAGCTTTCTTT
NA	TRBV6-7	TRBJ2-7	NA	CASSYSDRDRAGEQYF	TGTGCCAGCAGTTACTCGGACCGCGACAGGGCGGGGGAGCAGTACTTC
few	TRBV11-2	TRBJ1-2	TRBD1	CASSPGQGPYGYTF	TGTGCCAGCAGCCCGGGACAGGGGCCTTATGGCTACACCTTC
NA	TRBV12-5	TRBJ2-5	NA	CASLGQGEETQYF	TGTGCTAGTTTAGGGCAGGGCGAAGAGACCCAGTACTTC
many	TRBV4-1	TRBJ2-7	TRBD1	CASSQGARGLGEQYF	TGCGCCAGCAGCCAAGGAGCCAGGGGGCTTGGTGAGCAGTACTTC
NA	TRBV4-1	TRBJ2-5	TRBD2	CASSRSSLAGSRETQYF	TGCGCCAGCAGCCGGAGCTCCTTAGCGGGGTCGAGGGAGACCCAGTACTTC
NA	TRBV21-1	TRBJ1-2	NA	CASSKGGDREDYGYTF	TGTGCCAGCAGCAAAGGGGGGGATAGGGAAGACTATGGCTACACCTTC
NA	TRBV7-9	TRBJ2-7	TRBD1	CASSLPWTGIHEQYF	TGTGCCAGCAGCTTACCCTGGACAGGGATACACGAGCAGTACTTC
NA	TRBV2	TRBJ1-1	NA	CASRAQVNTEAFF	TGTGCCAGCAGGGCACAGGTGAACACTGAAGCTTTCTTT
NA	TRBV10-1	TRBJ2-1	NA	CASSESRVRYNEQFF	TGCGCCAGCAGTGAGTCGCGGGTTCGTTACAATGAGCAGTTCTTC
NA	TRBV6-5	TRBJ1-1	TRBD1	CASRLSDRVTEAFF	TGTGCCAGCAGATTATCCGACAGGGTCACTGAAGCTTTCTTT
NA	TRBV11-2	TRBJ1-1	NA	CASSVDSMNTEAFF	TGTGCCAGCAGCGTGGACAGCATGAACACTGAAGCTTTCTTT
NA	TRBV5-1	TRBJ2-5	TRBD2	CASSTRLAGVETQYF	TGCGCCAGCAGTACCCGACTAGCGGGGGTCGAGACCCAGTACTTC
NA	TRBV6-1	TRBJ2-3	TRBD2	CASSKLAGVRDTQYF	TGTGCCAGCAGTAAGCTAGCGGGAGTGAGAGATACGCAGTATTTT
NA	TRBV6-5	TRBJ1-1	NA	CASSYSGGGMTTEAFF	TGTGCCAGCAGTTACTCGGGGGGGGGAATGACCACTGAAGCTTTCTTT
NA	TRBV6-1	TRBJ2-6	TRBD2	CATNTGGSGANVLTF	TGTGCCACCAACACGGGGGGCTCTGGGGCCAACGTCCTGACTTTC
NA	TRBV7-2	TRBJ1-5	NA	CASSLDRYSNQPQHF	TGTGCCAGCAGCTTAGACAGGTATAGCAATCAGCCCCAGCATTTT
NA	TRBV11-2	TRBJ2-3	TRBD2	CASSLSGAVDTQYF	TGTGCCAGCAGCTTAAGCGGGGCGGTAGATACGCAGTATTTT
NA	TRBV6-6	TRBJ1-2	NA	CASSYSGGATGYGYTF	TGTGCCAGCAGTTACTCAGGGGGGGCGACAGGCTATGGCTACACCTTC
NA	TRBV5-1	TRBJ1-2	NA	CASSLRRGSSGYTF	TGCGCCAGCAGCTTGAGGCGGGGATCGTCTGGCTACACCTTC
NA	TRBV5-1	TRBJ2-5	NA	CASSFPSIAQETQYF	TGCGCCAGCAGCTTCCCCTCTATCGCCCAAGAGACCCAGTACTTC
NA	TRBV28	TRBJ2-2	TRBD1	CASSIRGGELFF	TGTGCCAGCAGTATCAGGGGGGGGGAGCTGTTTTTT
NA	TRBV6-5	TRBJ1-2	NA	CASSYVGDGYTF	TGTGCCAGCAGTTACGTCGGGGATGGCTACACCTTC
NA	TRBV27	TRBJ2-3	NA	CASSIRTANTDTQYF	TGTGCCAGCAGTATACGGACAGCGAACACAGATACGCAGTATTTT
NA	TRBV29-1	TRBJ1-1	NA	CSAEGENTEAFF	TGCAGCGCCGAGGGGGAGAACACTGAAGCTTTCTTT